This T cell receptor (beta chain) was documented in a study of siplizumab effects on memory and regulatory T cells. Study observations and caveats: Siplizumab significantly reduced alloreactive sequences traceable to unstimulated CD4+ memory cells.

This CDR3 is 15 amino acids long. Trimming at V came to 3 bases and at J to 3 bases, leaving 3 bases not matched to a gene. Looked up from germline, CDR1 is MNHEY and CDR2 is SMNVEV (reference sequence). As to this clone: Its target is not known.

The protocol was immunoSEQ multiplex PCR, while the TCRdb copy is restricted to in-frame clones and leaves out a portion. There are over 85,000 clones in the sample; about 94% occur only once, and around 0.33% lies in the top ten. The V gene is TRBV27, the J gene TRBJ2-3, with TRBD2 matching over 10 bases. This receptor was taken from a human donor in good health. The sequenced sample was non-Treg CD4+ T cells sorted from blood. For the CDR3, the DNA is TGTGCCAGCAGTTTTACACTAGCGGGGACAGATACGCAGTATTTT. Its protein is CASSFTLAGTDTQYF.